Below are 14 T cell receptor beta chains sequenced from a single sample in a study of T cell responses to AZD1222 COVID-19 vaccine. Libraries were prepared by immunoSEQ multiplex PCR; TCRdb keeps only in-frame clonotypes and omits some of them. The sample contains 95,000 to 100,000 clones, roughly 83% of which appear only once. The source was peripheral blood, collected 28 days after the second AZD1222 dose. The receptor source for this set is an adult who received the AZD1222 COVID-19 vaccine.

The gene calls are TRBV3-1 (or the pseudogene TRBV3-2) and TRBJ2-1, with TRBD2 matching over 8 bases. V dropped 1 base and J dropped 5; count of bases not matched to a gene: 4. In germline, CDR1 is LGHDT, CDR2 YNNKEL (reference sequence). The CDR3 contains 15 residues. CDR3 residues: CASSQAGGANNEQFF. As DNA, the CDR3 is TGTGCCAGCAGCCAAGCGGGGGGGGCCAACAATGAGCAGTTCTTC.

This clone was observed a single time. The chain carries TRBV9 and TRBJ2-2; D is uncertain. The CDR3 runs to 15 residues. The V and J ends lost 3 bases and 4 bases respectively, with 13 bases between them. Germline CDR1 SGDLS, CDR2 YYNGEE. The chain's CDR3 is CASSASGLITGELFF. CDR3 sequence (DNA): TGTGCCAGCAGCGCTAGTGGGTTGATCACCGGGGAGCTGTTTTTT.

This chain joins TRBV2 and TRBJ2-5, with a tentative D call TRBD2 (6 bases). CDR1 is SNHLY and CDR2 is FYNNEI in the germline V gene. The CDR3 is 15 amino acids. The V end was cut by 3 bases, the J end by 4 bases, with 15 bases between. CDR3 coding DNA: TGTGCCAGCAGTGAGTCGCGGGGCCCTCGAGAGACCCAGTACTTC. It yields the protein CASSESRGPRETQYF.

The chain recombines TRBV27 with TRBJ2-5; 11 bases agree with TRBD2. This CDR3 is built from 21 residues. Trimming cost V 0 bases and J 1 base; bases outside gene matches: 16. Per germline, CDR1 MNHEY and CDR2 SMNVEV (reference sequence). Here the CDR3 reads CASSLSSSGRRGGGPQETQYF. The CDR3 nucleotides read TGTGCCAGCAGTTTATCGTCTAGCGGGAGGCGGGGTGGGGGTCCCCAAGAGACCCAGTACTTC.

The genes are TRBV5-6 and TRBJ2-6; D may be TRBD1 (6 bases). With 0 bases removed from V and 0 bases from J, the gap between germline ends came to 10 bases. Germline loops: CDR1 SGHDT, CDR2 YYEEEE. CDR3 length: 17 amino acids. This chain's CDR3 is CASSLVGANSGANVLTF. In DNA, the CDR3 is TGTGCCAGCAGCTTGGTGGGGGCAAACTCTGGGGCCAACGTCCTGACTTTC.

The chain recombines TRBV5-1 with TRBJ2-3, with TRBD1 identical over 8 bases. The CDR3 spans 18 residues. The J segment lost 4 bases and the V segment lost 3 bases, leaving 16 bases of the junction unmatched. Germline V gene sequence: CDR1 SGHRS, CDR2 YFSETQ. The CDR3, as DNA: TGCGCCAGCAGCTGGCCAGTTTCGGACAGGGTTTTCGCAGATACGCAGTATTTT. It codes for CASSWPVSDRVFADTQYF. The full variable domain, its missing parts supplied by reference TRBV5-1 and TRBJ2-3, is KAGVTQTPRYLIKTRGQQVTLSCSPISGHRSVSWYQQTPGQGLQFLFEYFSETQRNKGNFPGRFSGRQFSNSRSEMNVSTLELGDSALYLCASSWPVSDRVFADTQYFGPGTRLTVL.

The chain has TRBV6-5 and TRBJ1-5; TRBD1 matches at 11 bases. Germline lookup yields CDR1 MNHEY and CDR2 SVGAGI. Trimming removed 7 bases from V and 3 bases from J; junction bases left unmatched: 5. The CDR3 is 15 residues long. For the CDR3, the DNA is TGTGCCAGCACCGGACAGGGGGCCGACAATCAGCCCCAGCATTTT. Its protein product is CASTGQGADNQPQHF.

The J gene is TRBJ2-1, the V gene TRBV3-1 (or the pseudogene TRBV3-2), with TRBD2 as a possible D gene (6 bases). V shed 0 bases and J shed 9 bases, with 18 bases lying between them. CDR3 length: 16 residues. Germline loops: CDR1 LGHDT, CDR2 YNNKEL (reference sequence). CDR3 in DNA: TGTGCCAGCAGCCAAGATATGGGGGACTTTCGCGGTGAGCAGTTCTTC. This sequence encodes CASSQDMGDFRGEQFF.

This sequence joins TRBV2 and TRBJ1-4, with TRBD1 matching over 9 bases. This CDR3 is built from 16 residues. The trim removed 4 bases at V and 7 bases at J, leaving 10 bases unmatched. The germline CDR1 and CDR2 sequences are SNHLY and FYNNEI. As DNA, the CDR3 is TGTGCCAGCAGTGCCGGGACAGGGAGAGGAAGTGAAAAACTGTTTTTT. Protein sequence: CASSAGTGRGSEKLFF.

On this clone itself: Compared with germline, one end of the junction differs, possibly owing to a read error. This chain connects TRBV7-9 to TRBJ1-1, with a weak D call TRBD1 (5 bases). Germline V CDR1 and CDR2: SEHNR, FQNEAQ (reference sequence). CDR3 length: 13 amino acids. In DNA, the CDR3 is TGTGCCAGCAGCTTAACCGGGACGGTGGTACTCCTCTTT. Its translation: CASSLTGTVVLLF.

This chain connects TRBV19 to TRBJ2-1; 15 bases match TRBD2. The V gene end was trimmed by 1 base and the J gene end by 5 bases; junction bases not matched to a gene: 12. The CDR3 is 20 residues long. The germline gives CDR1 LNHDA, CDR2 SQIVND (reference sequence). CDR3 residues: CASSIVWSGTSGRRDNEQFF. CDR3 DNA: TGTGCCAGTAGTATAGTGTGGAGCGGGACTAGCGGGAGGAGGGACAATGAGCAGTTCTTC.

The chain uses TRBV25-1 and TRBJ2-7, with D possibly TRBD2 on 5 matching bases. The CDR3 totals 14 residues. Trimming removed 4 bases from V and 3 bases from J, with 13 bases in between. Germline values: CDR1 MGHDK, CDR2 SYGVNS. The chain's CDR3 is CASSGTPGNYEQYF. The CDR3 nucleotides are TGTGCCAGCAGTGGTACTCCCGGGAACTACGAGCAGTACTTC.

The J gene is TRBJ2-3, the V gene TRBV6-2 or TRBV6-3; possibly TRBD1 for D (6 bases). V gave up 0 bases and J gave up 0 bases, with 19 bases separating them. Germline V lookup: CDR1 MNHEY, CDR2 SVGEGT. The CDR3 extends over 19 amino acids. CDR3 sequence reads: CASSYSFYTGTSSTDTQYF. The CDR3, as DNA: TGTGCCAGCAGTTACTCGTTCTATACAGGGACCTCTAGCACAGATACGCAGTATTTT.

The chain carries TRBV11-3 and TRBJ1-1; D not certain. CDR3 length: 12 amino acids. Germline lookup yields CDR1 SGHNT and CDR2 YENEEA. V lost 2 bases to trimming and J lost 8 bases, with 9 bases between them. DNA of the CDR3: TGTGCCAGCAGCTTATTCGCCAGAGAAGCTTTCTTT. This sequence encodes CASSLFAREAFF.